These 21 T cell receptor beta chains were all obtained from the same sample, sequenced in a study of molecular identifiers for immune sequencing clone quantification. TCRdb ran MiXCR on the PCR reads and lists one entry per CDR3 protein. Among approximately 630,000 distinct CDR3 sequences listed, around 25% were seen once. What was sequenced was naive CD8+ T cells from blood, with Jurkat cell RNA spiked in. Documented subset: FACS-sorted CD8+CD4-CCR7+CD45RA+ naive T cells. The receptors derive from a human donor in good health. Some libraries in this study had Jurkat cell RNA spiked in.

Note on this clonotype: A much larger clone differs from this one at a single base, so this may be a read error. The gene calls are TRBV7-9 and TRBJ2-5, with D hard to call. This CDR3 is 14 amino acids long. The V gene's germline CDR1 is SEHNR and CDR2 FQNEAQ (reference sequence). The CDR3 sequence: CASSLVATQEPQYF. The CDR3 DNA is TGTGCCAGCAGCTTAGTCGCAACCCAAGAGCCCCAGTACTTC.

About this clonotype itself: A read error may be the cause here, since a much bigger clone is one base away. The CDR3 here is CAGSSTTYNEQFF. CDR3 DNA sequence: TGTGCCGGCAGTTCGACAACCTACAATGAGCAGTTCTTC. V is TRBV2 and J is TRBJ2-1; no clear D. Germline-derived CDR1 and CDR2 are SNHLY and FYNNEI. CDR3 size: 13 residues.

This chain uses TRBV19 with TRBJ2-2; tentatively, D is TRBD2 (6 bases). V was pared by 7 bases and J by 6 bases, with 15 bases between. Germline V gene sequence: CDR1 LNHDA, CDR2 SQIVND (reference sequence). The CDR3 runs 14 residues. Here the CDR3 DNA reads TGTGCCAGTACGGACGGGGGTAGAGCCGGGGAGCTGTTTTTT. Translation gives CASTDGGRAGELFF.

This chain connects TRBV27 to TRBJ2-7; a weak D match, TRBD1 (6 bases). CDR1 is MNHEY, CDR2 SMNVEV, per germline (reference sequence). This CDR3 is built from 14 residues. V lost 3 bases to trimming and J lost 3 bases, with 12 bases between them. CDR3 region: CASSFLQGSYEQYF. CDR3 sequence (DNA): TGTGCCAGCAGTTTCCTCCAGGGGAGCTACGAGCAGTACTTC.

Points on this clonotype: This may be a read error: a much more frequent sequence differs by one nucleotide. The CDR3 loop is CSALGQGKCEQYF. The CDR3 bases are TGCAGTGCTCTGGGACAGGGGAAGTGCGAGCAGTACTTC. The chain combines TRBV20-1 with TRBJ2-7; 10 bases fit TRBD1. Per the germline V gene, CDR1 is DFQATT and CDR2 is SNEGSKA (reference sequence). V trimming: 5 bases; J trimming: 6 bases; junction bases outside the gene matches: 7. The CDR3 is 13 residues long.

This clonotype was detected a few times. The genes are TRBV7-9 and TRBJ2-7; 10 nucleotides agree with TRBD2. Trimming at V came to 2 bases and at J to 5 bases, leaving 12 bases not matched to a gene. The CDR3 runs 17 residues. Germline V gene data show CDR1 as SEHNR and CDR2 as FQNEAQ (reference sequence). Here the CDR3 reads CASSLPAGGLPTDEQYF. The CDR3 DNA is TGTGCCAGCAGCTTACCAGCGGGAGGGCTCCCAACGGACGAGCAGTACTTC.

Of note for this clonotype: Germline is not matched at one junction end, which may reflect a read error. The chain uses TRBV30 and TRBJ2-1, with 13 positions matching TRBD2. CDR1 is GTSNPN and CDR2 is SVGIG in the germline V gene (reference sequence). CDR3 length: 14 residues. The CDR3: CAWRTSGGNNEQIF. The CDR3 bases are TGTGCCTGGAGGACTAGCGGGGGGAACAATGAGCAGATCTTC.

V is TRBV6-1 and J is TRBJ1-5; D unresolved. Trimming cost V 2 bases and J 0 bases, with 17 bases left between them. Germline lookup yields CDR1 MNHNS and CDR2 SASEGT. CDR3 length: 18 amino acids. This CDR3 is CASSEIRERRYSNQPQHF. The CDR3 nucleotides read TGTGCCAGCAGTGAAATCCGGGAGAGGCGTTATAGCAATCAGCCCCAGCATTTT.

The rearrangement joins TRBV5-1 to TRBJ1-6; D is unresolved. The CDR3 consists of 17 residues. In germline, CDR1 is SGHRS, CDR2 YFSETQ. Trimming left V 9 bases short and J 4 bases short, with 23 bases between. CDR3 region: CAIRPSSRRFYNSPLHF. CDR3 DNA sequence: TGCGCCATTCGTCCTTCCTCTCGGAGGTTTTATAATTCACCCCTCCACTTT.

CDR3 nucleotide sequence: TGTGCCAGCAGCTTTGCGGGTTCCCTCGGCAGGGGCTTGGGAGATACGCAGTATTTT. Amino acids: CASSFAGSLGRGLGDTQYF. This chain joins TRBV7-3 and TRBJ2-3, with a possible D match to TRBD1 (6 bases). CDR1 SGHTA and CDR2 FQGTGA come from the germline V gene. Trimming removed 3 bases at V and 5 bases at J, with 27 bases between. The CDR3 is 19 amino acids.

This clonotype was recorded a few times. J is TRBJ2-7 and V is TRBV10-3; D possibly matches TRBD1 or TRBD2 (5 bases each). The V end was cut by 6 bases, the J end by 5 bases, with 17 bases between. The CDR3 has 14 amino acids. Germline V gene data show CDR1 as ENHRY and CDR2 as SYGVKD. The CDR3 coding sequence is TGTGCCATCAGCTGGGACCCCGATTCGCACGAGCAGTACTTC. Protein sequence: CAISWDPDSHEQYF.

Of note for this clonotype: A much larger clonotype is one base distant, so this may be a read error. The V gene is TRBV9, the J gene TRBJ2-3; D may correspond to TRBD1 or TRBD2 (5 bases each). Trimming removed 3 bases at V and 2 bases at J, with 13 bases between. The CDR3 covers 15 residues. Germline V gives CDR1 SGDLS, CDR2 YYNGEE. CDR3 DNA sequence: TGTGCCAGCAGCGCAAGGGACGGGGCCACAGATACGCAGTATTTT. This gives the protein CASSARDGATDTQYF. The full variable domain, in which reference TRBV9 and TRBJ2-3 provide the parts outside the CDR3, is DSGVTQTPKHLITATGQRVTLRCSPRSGDLSVYWYQQSLDQGLQFLIQYYNGEERAKGNILERFSAQQFPDLHSELNLSSLELGDSALYFCASSARDGATDTQYFGPGTRLTVL.

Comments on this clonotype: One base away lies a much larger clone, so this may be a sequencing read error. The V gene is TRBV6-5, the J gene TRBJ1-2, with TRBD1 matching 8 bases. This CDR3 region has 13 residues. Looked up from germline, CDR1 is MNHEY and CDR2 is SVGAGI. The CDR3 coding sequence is TGTGCCAGCAGTTACGATGGACAGGGCGGCTACGCCTTC. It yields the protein CASSYDGQGGYAF.

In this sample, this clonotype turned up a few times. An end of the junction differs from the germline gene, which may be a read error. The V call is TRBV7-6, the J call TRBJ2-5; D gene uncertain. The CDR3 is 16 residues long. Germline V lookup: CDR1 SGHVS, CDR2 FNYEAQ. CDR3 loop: CASSRLRVELQETLYF. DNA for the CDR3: TGTGCCAGCAGCCGCCTTAGGGTCGAACTACAAGAGACCCTGTACTTC.

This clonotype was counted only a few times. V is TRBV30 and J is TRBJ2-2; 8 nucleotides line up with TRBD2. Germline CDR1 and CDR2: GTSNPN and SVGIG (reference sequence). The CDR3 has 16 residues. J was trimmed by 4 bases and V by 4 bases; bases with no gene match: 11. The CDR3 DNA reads TGTGCCTGGACTCCGGGGGGGCGTTTGGCCACCGGGGAGCTGTTTTTT. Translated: CAWTPGGRLATGELFF.

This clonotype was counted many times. The CDR3 protein is CASSLGGGSQPQHF. The DNA for the CDR3 is TGTGCCAGCAGCTTAGGGGGCGGTAGTCAGCCCCAGCATTTT. J is TRBJ1-5 and V is TRBV7-9; TRBD1 is a possible D gene (5 bases). Deletions cut 1 base from V and 6 bases from J, with 10 bases between. The CDR3 spans 14 residues. Germline V gives CDR1 SEHNR, CDR2 FQNEAQ (reference sequence). Filled out from reference TRBV7-9 and TRBJ1-5, the complete variable domain reads DTGVSQNPRHKITKRGQNVTFRCDPISEHNRLYWYRQTLGQGPEFLTYFQNEAQLEKSRLLSDRFSAERPKGSFSTLEIQRTEQGDSAMYLCASSLGGGSQPQHFGDGTRLSIL.

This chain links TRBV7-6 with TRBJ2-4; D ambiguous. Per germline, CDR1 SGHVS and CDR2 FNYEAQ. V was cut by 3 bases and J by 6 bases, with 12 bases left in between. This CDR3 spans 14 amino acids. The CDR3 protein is CASSFCGVGNIQYF. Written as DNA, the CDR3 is TGTGCCAGCAGCTTCTGTGGGGTTGGAAACATTCAGTACTTC. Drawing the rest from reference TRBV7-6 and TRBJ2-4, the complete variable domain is GAGVSQSPRYKVTKRGQDVALRCDPISGHVSLYWYRQALGQGPEFLTYFNYEAQQDKSGLPNDRFSAERPEGSISTLTIQRTEQRDSAMYRCASSFCGVGNIQYFGAGTRLSVL.

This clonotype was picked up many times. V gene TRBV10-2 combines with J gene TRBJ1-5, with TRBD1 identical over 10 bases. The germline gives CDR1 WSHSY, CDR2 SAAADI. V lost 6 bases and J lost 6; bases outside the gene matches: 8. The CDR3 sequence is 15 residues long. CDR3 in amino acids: CASSPSGTGVQPQHF. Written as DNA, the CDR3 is TGCGCCAGCAGCCCCTCCGGGACAGGGGTTCAGCCCCAGCATTTT.

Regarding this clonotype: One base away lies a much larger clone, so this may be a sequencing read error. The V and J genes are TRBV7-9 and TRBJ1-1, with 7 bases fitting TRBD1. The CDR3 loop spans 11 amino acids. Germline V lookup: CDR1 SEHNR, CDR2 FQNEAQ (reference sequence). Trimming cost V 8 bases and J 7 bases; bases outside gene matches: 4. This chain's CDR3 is CASRDRDEAFF. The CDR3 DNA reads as TGTGCCAGCCGCGACAGGGATGAAGCTTTCTTT. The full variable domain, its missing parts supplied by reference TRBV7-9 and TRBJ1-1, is DTGVSQNPRHKITKRGQNVTFRCDPISEHNRLYWYRQTLGQGPEFLTYFQNEAQLEKSRLLSDRFSAERPKGSFSTLEIQRTEQGDSAMYLCASRDRDEAFFGQGTRLTVV.

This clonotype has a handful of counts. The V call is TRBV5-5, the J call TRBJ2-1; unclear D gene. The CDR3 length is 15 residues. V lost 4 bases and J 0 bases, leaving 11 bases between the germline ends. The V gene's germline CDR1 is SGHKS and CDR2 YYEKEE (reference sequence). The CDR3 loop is CASSEASSSYNEQFF. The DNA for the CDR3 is TGTGCCAGCAGCGAGGCGTCCAGCTCCTACAATGAGCAGTTCTTC. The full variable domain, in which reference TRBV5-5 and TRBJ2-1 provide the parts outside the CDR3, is DAGVTQSPTHLIKTRGQQVTLRCSPISGHKSVSWYQQVLGQGPQFIFQYYEKEERGRGNFPDRFSARQFPNYSSELNVNALLLGDSALYLCASSEASSSYNEQFFGPGTRLTVL.

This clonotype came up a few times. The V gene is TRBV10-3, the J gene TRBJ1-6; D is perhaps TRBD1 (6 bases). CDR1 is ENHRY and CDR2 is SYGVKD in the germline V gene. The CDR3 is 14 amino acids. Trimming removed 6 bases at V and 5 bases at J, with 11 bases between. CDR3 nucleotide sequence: TGTGCCATCAGAGGCGGGACAAATAATTCACCCCTCCACTTT. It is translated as CAIRGGTNNSPLHF.